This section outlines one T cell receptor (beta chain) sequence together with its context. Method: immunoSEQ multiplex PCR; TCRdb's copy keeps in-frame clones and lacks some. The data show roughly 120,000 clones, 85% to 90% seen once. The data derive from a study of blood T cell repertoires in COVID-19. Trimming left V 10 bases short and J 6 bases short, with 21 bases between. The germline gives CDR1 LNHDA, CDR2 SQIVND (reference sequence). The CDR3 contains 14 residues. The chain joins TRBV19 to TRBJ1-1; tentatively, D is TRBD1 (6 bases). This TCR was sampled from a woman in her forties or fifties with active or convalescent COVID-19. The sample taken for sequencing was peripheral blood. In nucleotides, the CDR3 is TGTGCCACGACCGGGACACGGCTTACCCCTGAAGCTTTCTTT. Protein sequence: CATTGTRLTPEAFF.